This T cell receptor beta chain emerged from a study (dated by TCRdb to 2022 to 2024). Survey-level sequencing on the immunoSEQ platform was used to profile TCR beta chain repertoires. The original pipeline was this. Repertoire diversity was quantified as the inverse Simpson index, and CDR3 amino acid length spectratypes and V-J pairing frequencies were compared. To annotate clonotypes specific to SARS-CoV-2, CMV, influenza A and EBV, TCR beta CDR3 sequences were compared against VDJdb. Imported from immuneACCESS, the table was reduced by TCRdb to in-frame sequences with V and J called. These copies leave out some clones; in studies compared against another copy, an unresolved V gene accounts for under half, and the cause of the remainder is not known. That table is the source of V, J and clone size, and D and trimming were worked out from the DNA. The sample data list 60,000 to 75,000 clones, and 93% of these were observed just once. Clones ranked in the top ten supply 4% to 4.5% of the sample.

Comment on this clone: Its antigen is unknown. There are no base qualities to consult, and no much larger clone falls within one base.

PBMCs were isolated from peripheral blood, and genomic DNA from unsorted PBMCs was used for TCR beta sequencing. Trimming removed 5 bases from V and 7 bases from J, leaving 7 bases between the germline ends. The CDR3 numbers 11 residues from cysteine through phenylalanine. Left in the record is the CDR3 DNA by itself, 33 bases read in frame from the first base. CDR1 MNHEY and CDR2 SVGEGT were looked up in the germline V gene. What the authors observed across the whole study: Further investigation, including longitudinal sampling and assessment of a control group, is stated by the authors to be required.

The TCR sequence derives from a middle-aged man with rheumatoid arthritis. In this chain, TRBV6-2 or TRBV6-3 is recombined with TRBJ2-3; the D gene assignment is ambiguous. Material: PBMCs. This receptor carries the CDR3 CASSTPNTQYF. The DNA is TGTGCCAGCAGTACCCCAAATACGCAGTATTTT.